The TCR beta chain described here comes from a study of early T cells in non-severe SARS-CoV-2 infection. Unique molecular identifiers were added to individual cDNA molecules. TCRdb re-called the 5' RACE reads with MiXCR, one entry per CDR3 protein. This table has around 53,000 distinct CDR3 sequences, roughly 12% appearing once. A few counts support this clonotype. The CDR3 is 15 residues long. Unmatched junction bases numbered 7, after V lost 2 bases and J lost 7 bases. Germline lookup yields CDR1 SGHTA and CDR2 FQGNSA. This clonotype was sampled from an adult who was a healthcare worker with PCR-confirmed SARS-CoV-2 infection or an uninfected control (not recorded which). Sequenced material: whole blood, taken at baseline. The chain recombines TRBV7-2 with TRBJ2-1; 8 bases agree with TRBD2. The CDR3 region is CASSLMSGGGNEQFF. The DNA of the CDR3 is TGTGCCAGCAGCTTAATGTCGGGAGGGGGGAATGAGCAGTTCTTC.